This T cell receptor beta chain derives from a study of beta chain features in type 1 diabetes. Study-level findings and limits: Shortening that was moderate but significant affected the TCRB CDR3s of Type 1 diabetes patients in all four CD4+ subsets. The similarity of naive, central memory and Treg TCRB repertoires appeared greater among patients than among healthy donors.

The sample holds a few counts of this clone. Antigen unknown. The study reverse transcribed the entire isolated RNA, so it sequenced expressed TCRB transcripts. Only in-frame clones appear in the TCRdb table, and some are missing; sequencing was by immunoSEQ multiplex PCR. The data show about 650,000 clones, around 12% seen once. Per donor, one heparinised blood draw averaged approximately 110 mL. Trimming shortened V by 6 bases and J by 2 bases, and 11 bases separated the two germline ends. The CDR3 runs to 13 residues. The germline V gene has CDR1 LNHDA and CDR2 SQIVND (reference sequence). The sample taken for sequencing was naive CD4+ T cells from blood. The V and J genes are TRBV19 and TRBJ2-7, with D tentatively TRBD2 (5 bases). This sequence originates from a man younger than 40 with type 1 diabetes. Written as DNA, the CDR3 is TGTGCCAGTAGCCCCCGGGATCCCTACGAGCAGTACTTC. This translates into CASSPRDPYEQYF. Full variable domain (outside the CDR3, taken from reference TRBV19 and TRBJ2-7): DGGITQSPKYLFRKEGQNVTLSCEQNLNHDAMYWYRQDPGQGLRLIYYSQIVNDFQKGDIAEGYSVSREKKESFPLTVTSAQKNPTAFYLCASSPRDPYEQYFGPGTRLTVT.